Sequencing of this TCR beta chain was carried out in a study of blood T cell repertoires in COVID-19 (dated by TCRdb to about 2020). For the wider study: Samples covering the acute and convalescent phases of COVID-19 were provided by collaborators in the United States, Italy and Spain. HLA class I and class II types, where available, came from metadata supplied by the sample provider rather than from assay-based typing. Deeply sampled blood TCRbeta repertoires from subjects exposed to, actively infected with, or recovered from COVID-19 were included in the dataset. The repertoires were made available in a free public database intended to serve as a resource for research on the immune response to SARS-CoV-2. A de-identified subject ID, COVID-19 status, age in years and sex were almost always included in the sample metadata. The prospective study material was composed of cDNA or gDNA derived from T cells, B-cell-depleted T cells, or PBMCs. The samples were drawn from two sources: the first 160 participants of the ongoing ImmuneRACE study, and over 1,000 subjects contributed by 6 global collaborators. General conclusions and limits of the study: Clinical and demographic metadata were provided uncurated, with the amount varying by source and participant.

As to this clone: It has no known antigen specificity. Nothing much larger sits one base from this clone, and base qualities are not available.

A second Seattle source provided samples from volunteer blood donors who had recovered from COVID-19. Collaborating institutions collected whole blood in K2EDTA tubes following their own protocols. For TCRbeta analysis, collaborators shipped samples in one of three forms: frozen whole blood, isolated PBMCs, or DNA extracted from either of those sample types. TCRbeta CDR3 regions were amplified from genomic DNA using the immunoSEQ Assay, a bias-controlled multiplex PCR. The authors' analysis ran thus. Nucleated cell counts per sample were estimated from amplification of reference gene primers within the assay. To quantify the absolute abundance of each unique TCRbeta CDR3 rearrangement, sequence reads were collapsed and filtered. Productive Simpson clonality was computed per sample as the square root of Simpson's diversity index over productive rearrangements. The source is immuneACCESS, and TCRdb retained only in-frame sequences with V and J called. Part of the clones is not carried over; for the studies checked, unresolved V genes explain less than half of this, and the remainder is unexplained. Clone size and the V and J calls come from that table; the DNA yielded D and trimming. The sample includes hundreds of thousands of clones, with around nine tenths observed a single time. The top ten constitute 1.5% to 2% of the sample.

The sequenced sample was peripheral blood. The origin of this receptor is a woman aged 55-69 years who had recovered from COVID-19.

The nucleotide sequence reads TGTGCCAGCAGCTTAACCGGACCCCTGACAGGGGACACTGAAGCTTTCTTT. Translated, this gives CASSLTGPLTGDTEAFF. The chain links TRBV7-3 with TRBJ1-1, and 8 bases in between align with TRBD1. The CDR3 contains 17 residues, cysteine and phenylalanine counted. Only CDR3 DNA is held: 51 bases, read in frame from base 1. Trimming accounts for 0 bases at V and 3 bases at J, while the number of junction bases matched to no gene is 9. CDR1 and CDR2 are drawn from the germline V gene: SGHTA, FQGTGA.